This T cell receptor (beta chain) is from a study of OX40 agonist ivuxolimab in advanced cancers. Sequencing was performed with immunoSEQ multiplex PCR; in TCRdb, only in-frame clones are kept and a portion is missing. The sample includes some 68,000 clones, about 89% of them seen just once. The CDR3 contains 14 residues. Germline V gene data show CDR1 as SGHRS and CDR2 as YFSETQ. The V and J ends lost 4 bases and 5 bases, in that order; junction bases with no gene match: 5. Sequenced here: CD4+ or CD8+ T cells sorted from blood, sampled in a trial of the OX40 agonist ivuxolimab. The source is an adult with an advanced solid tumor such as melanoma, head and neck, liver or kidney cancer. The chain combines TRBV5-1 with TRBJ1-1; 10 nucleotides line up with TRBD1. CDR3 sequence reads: CASSRQGAGTEAFF. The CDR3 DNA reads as TGCGCCAGCAGCCGACAGGGGGCTGGGACTGAAGCTTTCTTT.